These 24 T cell receptor beta chains were all obtained from the same sample, sequenced in a study. TCRdb reprocessed the 5' RACE reads via MiXCR and lists one record per CDR3 protein. The data contain roughly 38,000 distinct CDR3 sequences, under 20% of them singletons. Material for sequencing was naive CD4+ T cells sorted from a lymph node. The subset: naive CD4+ T cells, CD4+CD45RA+CD25-. Source of these receptors: a female donor with breast cancer.

The V and J genes are TRBV7-2 and TRBJ2-7; D might be TRBD1 (6 bases). The CDR3 runs 18 residues. CDR1 is SGHTA, CDR2 FQGNSA, per germline. Trimming removed 2 bases from V and 1 base from J, with 21 bases in between. CDR3 amino acids: CASSLSSGGWDTSYEQYF. In nucleotides, the CDR3 is TGTGCCAGCAGCTTAAGCAGTGGCGGATGGGACACTTCCTACGAGCAGTACTTC.

This clonotype was detected ten times or more. This rearrangement joins TRBV6-1 to TRBJ1-2; D is possibly TRBD1 (5 bases). The length of the CDR3 is 13 residues. The V gene's germline CDR1 is MNHNS and CDR2 SASEGT. V was cut by 2 bases and J by 6 bases, with 10 bases left in between. The CDR3, as DNA: TGTGCCAGCAGTGAATCAGGGCCGCATGGCTACACCTTC. As protein: CASSESGPHGYTF.

This clonotype is judged medium-sized (0.01 to 0.1%). This sequence joins TRBV7-2 and TRBJ2-1; D remains ambiguous. The CDR3 sequence is 13 residues long. V was pared by 2 bases and J by 1 base, with 3 bases between. Germline-derived CDR1 and CDR2 are SGHTA and FQGNSA. CDR3 in DNA: TGTGCCAGCAGCTTAACATCCTACAATGAGCAGTTCTTC. Translating gives CASSLTSYNEQFF.

The table lists this clonotype with a few counts. The CDR3 sequence is CASTRIENTIYF. The CDR3 DNA reads TGTGCCAGCACCCGTATAGAAAACACCATATATTTT. V gene TRBV2 combines with J gene TRBJ1-3; D not resolved. Germline values: CDR1 SNHLY, CDR2 FYNNEI. Trimming removed 7 bases from V and 6 bases from J, with 10 bases in between. The CDR3 spans 12 residues.

This clonotype came up a few times. This chain joins TRBV5-1 and TRBJ1-2; 8 bases are a match to TRBD1. Germline V gene data show CDR1 as SGHRS and CDR2 as YFSETQ. Trimming removed 4 bases from V and 1 base from J; junction bases left unmatched: 9. This CDR3 is 16 amino acids long. In DNA form, the CDR3 reads TGCGCCAGCAGCCCCAAGGACAGGGAGGGTAACTATGGCTACACCTTC. Translated, it gives CASSPKDREGNYGYTF.

The chain joins TRBV20-1 to TRBJ2-3, with a tentative D call TRBD2 (6 bases). The length of the CDR3 is 14 residues. The V end was cut by 5 bases, the J end by 0 bases, with 12 bases between. From germline, CDR1 is DFQATT and CDR2 SNEGSKA (reference sequence). In nucleotides, the CDR3 is TGCAGTGCTCAACGGGGGACTAGCACAGATACGCAGTATTTT. Translation gives CSAQRGTSTDTQYF.

This clonotype occurred many times. The rearrangement uses TRBV6-5 and TRBJ2-3; 14 nucleotides line up with TRBD2. The CDR3 loop spans 16 amino acids. Germline V gene sequence: CDR1 MNHEY, CDR2 SVGAGI. After removal of 6 bases from V and 3 bases from J, the junction contained 5 bases not matched to a gene. The CDR3 DNA sequence: TGTGCCAGCAGACCCAGACTAGCGGGGGGGACAGATACGCAGTATTTT. Protein: CASRPRLAGGTDTQYF.

Ten or more counts support this clonotype. The rearrangement joins TRBV7-9 to TRBJ2-5; tentatively, D is TRBD1 (6 bases). Germline lookup yields CDR1 SEHNR and CDR2 FQNEAQ (reference sequence). V lost 5 bases and J lost 7, with 11 bases in between. The CDR3 runs to 12 residues. The CDR3 sequence is CASSRVQGTQYF. In nucleotides, the CDR3 is TGTGCCAGCAGCCGAGTACAGGGGACCCAGTACTTC.

This clonotype was counted a few times. This chain joins TRBV28 and TRBJ2-3; 8 positions agree with TRBD1. The V gene's germline CDR1 is MDHEN and CDR2 SYDVKM. This CDR3 has 12 residues. Trimming cost V 3 bases and J 14 bases; bases outside gene matches: 7. The CDR3 sequence is CASSFSGTGTYF. The CDR3 DNA sequence: TGTGCCAGCAGTTTCTCCGGGACAGGAACGTATTTT. The full variable domain, completed using reference TRBV28 and TRBJ2-3, is DVKVTQSSRYLVKRTGEKVFLECVQDMDHENMFWYRQDPGLGLRLIYFSYDVKMKEKGDIPEGYSVSREKKERFSLILESASTNQTSMYLCASSFSGTGTYFGPGTRLTVL.

This clonotype was seen repeatedly, ten times or more. The chain is built from TRBV12-3 or TRBV12-4 and TRBJ1-5; D uncertain. The CDR3 has 15 residues. V was cut by 6 bases and J by 0 bases, with 12 bases left in between. The CDR3 region has the DNA TGTGCCAGCAGACTCTCCTTGGGTAGCAATCAGCCCCAGCATTTT. It is translated as CASRLSLGSNQPQHF.

Of note for this clonotype: Sequence at one end of the junction differs from germline and may be a read error. The chain combines TRBV5-1 with TRBJ2-2, with TRBD2 as a possible D gene (5 bases). From germline, CDR1 is SGHRS and CDR2 YFSETQ. The length of the CDR3 is 16 residues. Here the CDR3 reads CASSLSAGSNTGELLF. Here the CDR3 DNA reads TGCGCCAGCAGCTTGTCTGCCGGTTCTAACACCGGGGAGCTGCTTTTT. The full variable domain, with the rest looked up from reference TRBV5-1 and TRBJ2-2, is KAGVTQTPRYLIKTRGQQVTLSCSPISGHRSVSWYQQTPGQGLQFLFEYFSETQRNKGNFPGRFSGRQFSNSRSEMNVSTLELGDSALYLCASSLSAGSNTGELLFGEGSRLTVL.

This clonotype appeared many times. The rearrangement joins TRBV12-3 or TRBV12-4 to TRBJ2-7, with D perhaps TRBD2 (6 bases). CDR3 length equals 15 residues. Trimming took off 6 bases at V and 0 bases at J, with 15 bases between the two ends. For the CDR3, the DNA is TGTGCCAGCAGCCGAGAGCGGGCCACCTCCTACGAGCAGTACTTC. Translation: CASSRERATSYEQYF.

The gene calls are TRBV7-8 and TRBJ2-2, with a tentative D call TRBD1 (7 bases). Per germline, CDR1 SGHVS and CDR2 FQNEAQ. The CDR3 is 14 residues long. Trimming shortened V by 5 bases and J by 5 bases, and 12 bases separated the two germline ends. Here the CDR3 reads CASSATGRTGELFF. The CDR3 DNA sequence: TGTGCCAGCAGCGCGACAGGGAGGACCGGGGAGCTGTTTTTT. Drawing the rest from reference TRBV7-8 and TRBJ2-2, the complete variable domain is GAGVSQSPRYKVAKRGQDVALRCDPISGHVSLFWYQQALGQGPEFLTYFQNEAQLDKSGLPSDRFFAERPEGSVSTLKIQRTQQEDSAVYLCASSATGRTGELFFGEGSRLTVL.

As to this clonotype: The CDR3 ends on some other residue instead of the conserved phenylalanine or tryptophan, so this is likely a read error. V usage is TRBV6-6 and J usage is TRBJ1-5; D is possibly TRBD1 (6 bases). Trimming shortened V by 7 bases and J by 5 bases, and 15 bases separated the two germline ends. The CDR3 runs to 14 residues. Germline CDR1 and CDR2: MNHNY and SVGAGI (reference sequence). The CDR3 sequence: CASTIRTADQPQHY. For the CDR3, the DNA is TGTGCCAGCACCATTAGGACAGCGGATCAGCCCCAGCATTAT.

This clonotype was observed at least ten times. V usage is TRBV30 and J usage is TRBJ2-7; 15 positions match TRBD2. The germline CDR1 and CDR2 sequences are GTSNPN and SVGIG (reference sequence). V was pared by 2 bases and J by 6 bases, with 5 bases of the junction left unmatched. The CDR3 sequence is 15 residues long. CDR3 nucleotide sequence: TGTGCCTGGAGTACGGGACTAGCGGGGGGTACCGAGCAGTACTTC. This sequence encodes CAWSTGLAGGTEQYF.

The chain employs TRBV25-1 and TRBJ1-1, with 8 bases fitting TRBD1. CDR3 length: 14 amino acids. Germline V gene lookup returns CDR1 MGHDK and CDR2 SYGVNS. V lost 4 bases, J lost 4 bases, and 5 bases stayed unmatched. In nucleotides, the CDR3 is TGTGCCAGCAGTGCTAGGACAGGGAGCACTGAAGCTTTCTTT. Residues: CASSARTGSTEAFF.

J is TRBJ1-5 and V is TRBV2, with 7 bases lining up with TRBD1. There are 13 residues in the CDR3. CDR1 is SNHLY, CDR2 FYNNEI, per germline. V was pared by 6 bases and J by 7 bases, with 6 bases of the junction left unmatched. The CDR3 region is CASSQTGQQPQHF. The CDR3 DNA is TGTGCCAGCAGCCAGACAGGGCAACAGCCCCAGCATTTT.

This clonotype has a count of ten or more. The chain couples TRBV12-3 or TRBV12-4 to TRBJ1-1; D gene unclear. This CDR3 is built from 12 residues. The V end lost 0 bases, the J end lost 4 bases, and 3 bases lay between the germline ends. The CDR3 reads CASSLAVTEAFF. The CDR3 nucleotides are TGTGCCAGCAGTTTAGCGGTCACTGAAGCTTTCTTT.

This clonotype was detected only a few times. The chain combines TRBV6-1 with TRBJ1-1; TRBD1 matches at 9 bases. With 5 bases clipped from V and 5 bases from J, the junction kept 3 bases outside the gene matches. The CDR3 runs 13 residues. CDR1 and CDR2 from the germline V gene are MNHNS and SASEGT. CDR3 region: CASSRTGETEAFF. Here the CDR3 DNA reads TGTGCCAGCAGTAGGACAGGGGAGACTGAAGCTTTCTTT.

By share, this clonotype ranks as medium-sized. The chain links TRBV7-2 to TRBJ1-2; D perhaps matches TRBD1 (5 bases). The germline V gene has CDR1 SGHTA and CDR2 FQGNSA. This CDR3 has 12 residues. The V end was cut by 3 bases, the J end by 11 bases, with 13 bases between. The CDR3 nucleotides are TGTGCCAGCAGCTTGGGACCAGGGAGATACACCTTC. Its translation is CASSLGPGRYTF.

This clonotype was found many times. The chain combines TRBV24-1 with TRBJ2-1; the D gene is possibly TRBD2 (6 bases). V was shortened by 4 bases and J by 6 bases, with 18 bases between the two germline ends. The germline gives CDR1 KGHDR, CDR2 SFDVKD. This CDR3 comprises 16 residues. CDR3: CATSDPSLTRPNEQFF. CDR3 DNA sequence: TGTGCCACCAGTGACCCAAGCCTGACTAGGCCCAATGAGCAGTTCTTC.

The chain combines TRBV7-3 with TRBJ2-7, with 9 bases fitting TRBD2. Germline CDR1 reads SGHTA; CDR2 reads FQGTGA. The CDR3 is 14 amino acids. The V segment lost 4 bases and the J segment 2 bases; nucleotides outside the gene matches: 3. CDR3 bases: TGTGCCAGCAGCTATAGCGGGGGACCCTACGAGCAGTACTTC. Translated, it gives CASSYSGGPYEQYF.

This clonotype was counted many times. The CDR3 is CASSLEGRGGRNTEAFF. The CDR3, as DNA: TGCGCCAGCAGCTTGGAAGGACGAGGAGGGAGGAACACTGAAGCTTTCTTT. This chain uses TRBV5-1 with TRBJ1-1; D not resolved. From germline, CDR1 is SGHRS and CDR2 YFSETQ. With 0 bases removed from V and 1 base from J, the gap between germline ends came to 16 bases. The CDR3 extends over 17 amino acids.

This clonotype was counted ten times or more. V usage is TRBV29-1 and J usage is TRBJ2-5; unclear D gene. The V and J ends lost 4 bases and 4 bases respectively, with 10 bases between them. Germline V lookup: CDR1 SQVTM, CDR2 ANQGSEA. This CDR3 has 12 residues. The CDR3 DNA sequence: TGCAGCGTTGGTTTAGTTAGAGAGACCCAGTACTTC. It is translated as CSVGLVRETQYF.